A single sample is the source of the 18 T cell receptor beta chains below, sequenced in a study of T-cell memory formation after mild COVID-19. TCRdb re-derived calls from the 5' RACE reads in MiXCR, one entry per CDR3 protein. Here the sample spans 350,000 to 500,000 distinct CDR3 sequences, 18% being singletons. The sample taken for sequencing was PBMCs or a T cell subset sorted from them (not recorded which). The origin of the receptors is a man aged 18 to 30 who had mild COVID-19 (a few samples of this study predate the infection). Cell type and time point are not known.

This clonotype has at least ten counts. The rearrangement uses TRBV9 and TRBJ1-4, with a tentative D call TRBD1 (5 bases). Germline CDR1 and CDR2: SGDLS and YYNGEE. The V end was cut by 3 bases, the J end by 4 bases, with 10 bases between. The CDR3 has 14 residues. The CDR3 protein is CASSAWDGNEKLFF. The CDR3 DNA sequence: TGTGCCAGCAGCGCCTGGGACGGTAATGAAAAACTGTTTTTT.

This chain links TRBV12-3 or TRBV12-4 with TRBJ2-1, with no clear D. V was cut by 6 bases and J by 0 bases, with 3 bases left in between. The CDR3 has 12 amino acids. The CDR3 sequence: CASRFSYNEQFF. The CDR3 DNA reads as TGTGCCAGCAGATTCTCCTACAATGAGCAGTTCTTC.

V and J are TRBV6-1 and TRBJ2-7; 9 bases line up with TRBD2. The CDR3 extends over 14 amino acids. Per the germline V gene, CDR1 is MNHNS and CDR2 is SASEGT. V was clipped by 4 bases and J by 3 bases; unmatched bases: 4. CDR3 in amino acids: CASSGLAGFYEQYV. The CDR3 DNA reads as TGTGCCAGCAGTGGCCTAGCGGGGTTCTACGAGCAGTACGTC.

The CDR3 nucleotides are TGTGCCACCTCGCGTCCAGGAGACGAGCAGTACTTC. The encoded protein is CATSRPGDEQYF. The chain links TRBV12-3 or TRBV12-4 to TRBJ2-7; D call uncertain. The length of the CDR3 is 12 residues. The V end lost 10 bases, the J end lost 5 bases, and 15 bases lay between the germline ends.

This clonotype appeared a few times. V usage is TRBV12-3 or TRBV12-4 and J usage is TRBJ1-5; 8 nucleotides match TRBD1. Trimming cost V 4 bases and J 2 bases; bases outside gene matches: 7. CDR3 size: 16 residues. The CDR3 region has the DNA TGTGCCAGCAGTTCTCGGGACAGGTGGGGCAATCAGCCCCAGCATTTT. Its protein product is CASSSRDRWGNQPQHF.

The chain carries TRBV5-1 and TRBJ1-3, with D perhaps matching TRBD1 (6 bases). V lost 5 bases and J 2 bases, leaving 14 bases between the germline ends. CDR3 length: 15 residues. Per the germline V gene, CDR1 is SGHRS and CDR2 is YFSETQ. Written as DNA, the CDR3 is TGCGCCAGCAGTTGGACTACAGGGACTGGAAACACCATATATTTT. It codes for CASSWTTGTGNTIYF.

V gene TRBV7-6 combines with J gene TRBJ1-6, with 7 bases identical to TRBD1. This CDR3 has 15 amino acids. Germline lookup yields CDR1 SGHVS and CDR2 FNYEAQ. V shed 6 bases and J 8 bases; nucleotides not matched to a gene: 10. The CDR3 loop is CASRLNRDRDSPLHF. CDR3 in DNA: TGTGCCAGCAGATTAAACCGGGACAGAGATTCACCCCTCCACTTT.

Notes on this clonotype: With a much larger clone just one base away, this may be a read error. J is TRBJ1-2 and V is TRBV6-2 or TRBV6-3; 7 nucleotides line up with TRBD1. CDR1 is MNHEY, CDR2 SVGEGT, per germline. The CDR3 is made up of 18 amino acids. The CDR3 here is CARSYSAGDSTPNYGYTF. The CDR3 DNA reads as TGTGCCAGAAGTTACTCCGCAGGGGACAGTACACCGAACTATGGCTACACCTTC.

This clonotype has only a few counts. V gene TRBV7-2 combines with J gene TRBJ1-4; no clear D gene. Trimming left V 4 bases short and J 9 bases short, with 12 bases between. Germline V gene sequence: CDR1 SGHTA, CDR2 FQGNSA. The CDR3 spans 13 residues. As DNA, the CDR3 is TGTGCCAGCAGCTCTGGACTGATTCAAAAACTGTTTTTT. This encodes CASSSGLIQKLFF.

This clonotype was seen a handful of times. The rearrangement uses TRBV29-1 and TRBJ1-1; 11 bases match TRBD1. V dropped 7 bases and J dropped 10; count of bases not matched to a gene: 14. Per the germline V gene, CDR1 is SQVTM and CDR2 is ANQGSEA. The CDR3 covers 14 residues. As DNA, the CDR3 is TGCAGCGCGTTCTCCGGGACAGGGGGTTCGGTAGCTTTCTTT. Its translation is CSAFSGTGGSVAFF.

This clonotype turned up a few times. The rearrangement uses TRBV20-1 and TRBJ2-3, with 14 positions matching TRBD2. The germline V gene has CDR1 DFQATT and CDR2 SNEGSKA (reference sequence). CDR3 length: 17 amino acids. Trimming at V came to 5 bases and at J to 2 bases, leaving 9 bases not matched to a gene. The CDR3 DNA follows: TGCAGTGCTTCCTCATGGACTAGCGGGGGGAACACAGATACGCAGTATTTT. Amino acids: CSASSWTSGGNTDTQYF.

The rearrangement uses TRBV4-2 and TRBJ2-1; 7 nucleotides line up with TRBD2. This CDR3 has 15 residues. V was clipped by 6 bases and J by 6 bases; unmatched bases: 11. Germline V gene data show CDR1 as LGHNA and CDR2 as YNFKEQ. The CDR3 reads CASRPGGVVGNEQFF. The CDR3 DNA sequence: TGTGCCAGCAGACCTGGGGGGGTAGTCGGCAATGAGCAGTTCTTC.

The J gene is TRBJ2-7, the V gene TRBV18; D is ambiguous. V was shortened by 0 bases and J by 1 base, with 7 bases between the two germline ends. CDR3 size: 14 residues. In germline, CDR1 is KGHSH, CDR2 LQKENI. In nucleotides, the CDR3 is TGTGCCAGCTCACCACCGGTCGGATCCTACGAGCAGTACTTC. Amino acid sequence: CASSPPVGSYEQYF. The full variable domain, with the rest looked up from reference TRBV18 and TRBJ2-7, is NAGVMQNPRHLVRRRGQEARLRCSPMKGHSHVYWYRQLPEEGLKFMVYLQKENIIDESGMPKERFSAEFPKEGPSILRIQQVVRGDSAAYFCASSPPVGSYEQYFGPGTRLTVT.

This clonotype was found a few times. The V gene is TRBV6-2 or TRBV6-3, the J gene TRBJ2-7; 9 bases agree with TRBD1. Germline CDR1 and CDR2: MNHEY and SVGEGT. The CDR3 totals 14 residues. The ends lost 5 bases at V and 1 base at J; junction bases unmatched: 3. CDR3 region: CASSRTGVSYEQYV. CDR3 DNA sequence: TGTGCCAGCAGTCGGACAGGGGTTTCCTACGAGCAGTACGTC.

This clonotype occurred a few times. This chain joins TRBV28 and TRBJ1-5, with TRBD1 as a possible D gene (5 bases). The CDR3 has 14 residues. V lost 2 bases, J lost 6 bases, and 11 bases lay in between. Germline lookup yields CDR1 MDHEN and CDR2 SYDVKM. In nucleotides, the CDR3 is TGTGCCAGCAGTTTAGGGGGGACCCGTCAGCCCCAGCATTTT. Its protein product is CASSLGGTRQPQHF.

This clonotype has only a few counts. CDR3 residues: CASSPTQGRNTEAFF. The CDR3 DNA reads as TGTGCCAGCAGTCCAACACAGGGGAGGAACACTGAAGCTTTCTTT. The chain combines TRBV12-3 or TRBV12-4 with TRBJ1-1; 7 bases are a match to TRBD1. V dropped 5 bases and J dropped 1; count of bases not matched to a gene: 7. There are 15 residues in the CDR3.

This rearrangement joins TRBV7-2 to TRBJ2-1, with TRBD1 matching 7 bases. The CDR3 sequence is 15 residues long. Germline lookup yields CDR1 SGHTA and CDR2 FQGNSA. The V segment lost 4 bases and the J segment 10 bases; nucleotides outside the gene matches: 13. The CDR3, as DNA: TGTGCCAGCAGCTCCCTCGGGACAGTCGGGCGGGAGCAGTTCTTC. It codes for CASSSLGTVGREQFF.

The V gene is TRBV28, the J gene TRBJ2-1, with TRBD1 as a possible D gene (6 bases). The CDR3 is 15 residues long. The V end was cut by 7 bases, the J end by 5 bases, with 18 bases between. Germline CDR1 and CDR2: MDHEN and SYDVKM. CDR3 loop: CASTHGRGLDNEQFF. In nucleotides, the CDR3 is TGTGCCAGCACGCACGGCAGGGGCCTAGACAATGAGCAGTTCTTC. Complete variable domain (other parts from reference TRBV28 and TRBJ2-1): DVKVTQSSRYLVKRTGEKVFLECVQDMDHENMFWYRQDPGLGLRLIYFSYDVKMKEKGDIPEGYSVSREKKERFSLILESASTNQTSMYLCASTHGRGLDNEQFFGPGTRLTVL.